This is a list of T cell receptor beta chains from one sample in a study of cytomegalovirus exposure and HLA in healthy donors. TCRdb's table, derived via immunoSEQ multiplex PCR, lists solely in-frame clones and lacks some. The sample has roughly 90,000 clones; 75% to 80% are singletons. Material for sequencing was PBMCs. Receptors originate from a woman between 40 and 50 years old in good health and CMV-seropositive. The CDR3 runs from the conserved cysteine through the conserved F or W. D genes are given only for firm matches. The listing skips clone size in some rows; elsewhere it reads once, few, many or a size class.

V gene	J gene	D gene	clone size	CDR3 DNA	CDR3 protein
TRBV7-9	TRBJ2-7	TRBD2	-	TGTGCCAGTGGCGCCGAGGGCGGGAGGGCCGGGGAGCAGTACTTC	CASGAEGGRAGEQYF
TRBV28	TRBJ1-3	-	-	TGTGCCGGGGGGGACACGGGGAAGGGAAACACCATATATTTT	CAGGDTGKGNTIYF
TRBV19	TRBJ2-2	TRBD1	-	TGTGCCAGTAGTATAACAGGGGGCTTCGGGGAGCTGTTTTTT	CASSITGGFGELFF
TRBV7-5	TRBJ1-5	-	-	TGTGCCAGAAGCCTTCGTAATCAGCCCCAGCATTTT	CARSLRNQPQHF
TRBV7-8	TRBJ1-2	TRBD1	few	TGTGCCAGCAGCTCGACAGGGATACCCTATGGCTACACCTTC	CASSSTGIPYGYTF
TRBV6-5	TRBJ2-7	-	-	TGTGCCAGCAGTTACTCCTTCGAGCAGTACTTC	CASSYSFEQYF
TRBV7-2	TRBJ1-2	-	-	TGTGCCAGCAGCCCGCAAGGAGCGGACCTGGGAGGCTACACCTTC	CASSPQGADLGGYTF
TRBV19	TRBJ2-5	-	-	TGTGCCAGTAGGGGGCGGCAGGGATGGCAAGAGACCCAGTACTTC	CASRGRQGWQETQYF
TRBV20-1	TRBJ1-1	-	-	TGCAGTGCATTTATGAACACTGAAGCTTTCTTT	CSAFMNTEAFF
TRBV20-1	TRBJ1-4	-	-	TGCATCGGTAGGGGGAATGAAAAACTGTTTTTT	CIGRGNEKLFF
TRBV11-1	TRBJ2-1	TRBD2	-	TGTGCCAGCAGCCCAACTAGCGTACATGAGCAGTTCTTC	CASSPTSVHEQFF
TRBV11-2	TRBJ2-7	-	-	TGTGCCAGCAGCGCAGAGAGGGTAGAAATGTACTTC	CASSAERVEMYF
TRBV28	TRBJ2-5	-	-	TGTGCCAGCAGCCCATCAGGGGAAGAGACCCAGTACTTC	CASSPSGEETQYF
TRBV5-1	TRBJ2-7	TRBD2	-	TGCGCCAGCAGCTTGGGTACGGGAGGTCTCGAGCAGTACTTC	CASSLGTGGLEQYF
TRBV18	TRBJ2-3	TRBD1	-	TGTGCCAGCTCACCTACCGGGACAGGGGAAGATACGCAGTATTTT	CASSPTGTGEDTQYF
TRBV30	TRBJ2-6	TRBD1	once	TGTGCCTGGAATCCCGGGACAGGGGGCTTTGGGGCCAACGTCCTGACTTTC	CAWNPGTGGFGANVLTF
TRBV4-1	TRBJ2-7	TRBD2	-	TGCGCCAGCAGCCAAGAGCCCGGGGGGATGTTTAACGAGCAGTACTTC	CASSQEPGGMFNEQYF
TRBV2	TRBJ2-5	-	once	TGTGCCAGCAAACGGACACACGAAGAGACCCAGTACTTC	CASKRTHEETQYF
TRBV6-1	TRBJ2-3	TRBD2	-	TGTGCCAGCAGTCCAGCCCTAGCGGGAGTAGATACGCAGTATTTT	CASSPALAGVDTQYF
TRBV6-5	TRBJ2-2	-	once	TGTGCCAGCAGTCAGCCGACAGGCGTCACCGGGGAGCTGTTTTTT	CASSQPTGVTGELFF
TRBV4-1	TRBJ2-7	-	-	TGCGCCAGCAGCCAAGGACTCCTAAGCTCCTACGAGCAGTACTTC	CASSQGLLSSYEQYF
TRBV5-8	TRBJ1-3	-	few	TGTGCCAGCAGCTTTGGGAGCTCTGGAAACACCATATATTTT	CASSFGSSGNTIYF
TRBV25-1	TRBJ2-3	TRBD2	-	TGTGCCAGCAGTCTTACGGGGGGAAGCACAGATACGCAGTATTTT	CASSLTGGSTDTQYF
TRBV7-2	TRBJ1-3	-	-	TGTGCCAGCAGCTTAGGGGAGGGGACATCGGACACCATATATTTT	CASSLGEGTSDTIYF
TRBV29-1	TRBJ2-7	TRBD1	-	TGCAGCGTTGCACGGGACAGGGAACCCTACGAGCAGTACTTC	CSVARDREPYEQYF
TRBV12-5	TRBJ2-3	TRBD2	-	TGTGCTAGTGGCCCAGGACTAGCGGGGGTCACAGATACGCAGTATTTT	CASGPGLAGVTDTQYF
TRBV28	TRBJ1-1	-	-	TGTGCCAGCGTCGAATATGGGGCCGCTGAAGCTTTCTTT	CASVEYGAAEAFF
TRBV7-9	TRBJ1-5	-	-	TGTGCCAGCAGCGCAGAGGAATTTGCCAATCAGCCCCAGCATTTT	CASSAEEFANQPQHF
TRBV9	TRBJ2-1	-	-	TGTGCCAGCAGCGTAGTATCTCTCACAGGCTCCTACAATGAGCAGTTCTTC	CASSVVSLTGSYNEQFF
TRBV11-2	TRBJ2-5	TRBD2	once	TGTGCCAGCACCGCCGTGGGGGGGACAGAGACCCAGTACTTC	CASTAVGGTETQYF
TRBV21-1	TRBJ2-3	-	-	TGTGCCAGCAGCAAAAGTACCCTCCGACTAGCGGGAGGGCAGAATGGAAACACAGATACGCAGTATTTT	CASSKSTLRLAGGQNGNTDTQYF
TRBV11-1	TRBJ2-7	TRBD2	-	TGTGCCAGCAGCTCCGGACTAGCGGGAGGTCACGAGCAGTACTTC	CASSSGLAGGHEQYF
TRBV7-9	TRBJ1-5	-	-	TGTGCCAGCAGCTTTCCAGGGAGCAATCAGCCCCAGCATTTT	CASSFPGSNQPQHF
TRBV7-2	TRBJ1-5	-	-	TGTGCCAGCAGCTTCAATTCGGGTGAGGATCAGCCCCAGCATTTT	CASSFNSGEDQPQHF
TRBV28	TRBJ1-5	TRBD1	-	TGTGCCAGCAGGTCAGGGGGCAGCAATCAGCCCCAGCATTTT	CASRSGGSNQPQHF
TRBV6-6	TRBJ2-1	-	few	TGTGCCAGCAGTAGCGGGACAGGAGCCTACAATGAGCAGTTCTTC	CASSSGTGAYNEQFF
TRBV9	TRBJ2-1	-	-	TGTGCCAGCAGCGTAGGAGGGATGGGGCGGAGGGGCAGGCGCGATGAGCAGTTCTTC	CASSVGGMGRRGRRDEQFF
TRBV30	TRBJ2-5	-	-	TGTGCCTGGGACAGGGGAGGGGAGACCCAGTACTTC	CAWDRGGETQYF
TRBV19	TRBJ2-7	-	-	TGTGCCAGTAGTATTTTAACGCGGGTACACCATTCCTACGAGCAGTACTTC	CASSILTRVHHSYEQYF
TRBV27	TRBJ2-3	TRBD1	-	TGTGCCAGCAGTTTTTTCGGACAGGGGAGGGGGGATACGCAGTATTTT	CASSFFGQGRGDTQYF
TRBV2	TRBJ2-1	-	-	TGTGCCAGCCTTTTACGGGGCTACAATGAGCAGTTCTTC	CASLLRGYNEQFF
TRBV27	TRBJ1-2	-	-	TGTGCCAGCAGTTTTCGAGGAAGGGGCGGAAACTATGGCTACACCTTC	CASSFRGRGGNYGYTF
TRBV19	TRBJ2-1	TRBD2	-	TGTGCCAGTAGTATCGGTCTAGCGGTTTACAATGAGCAGTTCTTC	CASSIGLAVYNEQFF
TRBV21-1	TRBJ1-5	-	-	TGTGCCAGCAGCGTACTAGGCGGTACGGGGGTTGGCAATCAGCCCCAGCATTTT	CASSVLGGTGVGNQPQHF
TRBV7-7	TRBJ2-2	-	few	TGTGCTAGCAGCCGCTCATCGGTCACCGGGGAGCTGTTTTTT	CASSRSSVTGELFF
TRBV9	TRBJ2-1	TRBD2	-	TGTGCCAGCAGCGTGGGGGGACTAGCGGGAGGCCTCTACAATGAGCAGTTCTTC	CASSVGGLAGGLYNEQFF
TRBV6-5	TRBJ2-7	-	-	TGTGCCAGCAGCGGGGTTTTATCCTACGAGCAGTACTTC	CASSGVLSYEQYF
TRBV18	TRBJ1-4	TRBD1	-	TGTGCCAGCTCCCCCCAGGGGGGAGGAACTAATGAAAAACTGTTTTTT	CASSPQGGGTNEKLFF
TRBV7-2	TRBJ2-7	TRBD2	-	TGTGCCAGCAGCTCCGGACTAGCGGGCGAGGACGAGCAGTACTTC	CASSSGLAGEDEQYF
TRBV18	TRBJ2-7	TRBD2	-	TGTGCCAGCCTAAGGACGGGAGGGCCCATGGGCGAGCAGTACTTC	CASLRTGGPMGEQYF
TRBV5-8	TRBJ2-7	TRBD1	-	TGTGCCAGCAGCCAAGGGACAGGGGGTTCCTACGAGCAGTACTTC	CASSQGTGGSYEQYF
TRBV5-6	TRBJ1-3	TRBD1	few	TGTGCCAGCAGCTTGGGACCGGGACAGGGGTCCGGAAACACCATATATTTT	CASSLGPGQGSGNTIYF
TRBV29-1	TRBJ2-7	-	-	TGCAGCGTCAGAGGGCCTGAAGGGTACTACGAGCAGTACTTC	CSVRGPEGYYEQYF
TRBV5-6	TRBJ2-5	-	once	TGTGCCAGCAGCAGAAAGGATGCGGGCCCAGGAGAGACCCAGTACTTC	CASSRKDAGPGETQYF
TRBV21-1	TRBJ2-2	-	-	TGTGCCAGCAGCAATTGCGCGGGAGGACGCACCGGGGAGCTGTTTTTT	CASSNCAGGRTGELFF